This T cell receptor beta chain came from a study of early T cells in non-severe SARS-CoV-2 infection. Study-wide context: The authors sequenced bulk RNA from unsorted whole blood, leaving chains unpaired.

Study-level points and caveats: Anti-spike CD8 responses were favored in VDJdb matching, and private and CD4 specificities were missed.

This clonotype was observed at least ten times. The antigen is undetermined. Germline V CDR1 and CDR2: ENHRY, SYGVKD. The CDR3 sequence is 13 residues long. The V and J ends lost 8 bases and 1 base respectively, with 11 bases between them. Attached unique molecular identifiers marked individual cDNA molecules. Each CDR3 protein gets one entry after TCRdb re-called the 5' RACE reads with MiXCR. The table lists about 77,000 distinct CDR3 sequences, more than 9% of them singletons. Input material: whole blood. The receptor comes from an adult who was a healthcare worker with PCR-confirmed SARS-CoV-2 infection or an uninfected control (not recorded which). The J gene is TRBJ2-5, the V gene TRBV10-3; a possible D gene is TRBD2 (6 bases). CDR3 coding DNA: TGTGCCATCGCGCGGGGCGCCCAAGAGACCCAGTACTTC. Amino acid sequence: CAIARGAQETQYF.